This TCR beta chain comes out of a study of T cell repertoires in aging, cancer and after chemotherapy. Across the study: Patients with chronic lymphocytic leukemia were sampled before and after fludarabine- or bendamustine-based chemotherapy. Regarding the study as a whole: Across the chemotherapy interval, each cancer cohort showed higher median generation probability, suggesting thymic rebound.

About this clonotype: Its antigen is undetermined.

Rearranged V-D-J TRB sequences were amplified with a mixed TRB-A/B primer pool. Via MiXCR, TCRdb re-called the multiplex PCR reads, giving one row per CDR3 protein. This table has several thousand distinct CDR3 sequences, about 25% appearing once. This CDR3 spans 11 amino acids. CDR1 MDHEN and CDR2 SYDVKM come from the germline V gene. V lost 7 bases, J lost 1 base, and 4 bases lay in between. The template was genomic DNA from peripheral blood, not RNA. This TCR derives from a human donor with a blood cancer. The rearrangement links TRBV28 to TRBJ1-1; no firm D call. The sequencing sample was made of blood. The CDR3 nucleotides read TGTGCCAGCATCGCGAACACTGAAGCTTTCTTT. Translation gives CASIANTEAFF.